Sequencing of this TCR beta chain was carried out in a study of cytomegalovirus exposure and HLA in healthy donors (dated by TCRdb to about 2017). Regarding the research as a whole: According to an earlier analysis of around 600 of the donors, roughly 180 million T cells yielded 120 million or so unique TCR beta sequences and 276 Gb of sequence data. Alongside the repertoire data, information on donor age, sex, ethnicity and CMV serostatus was compiled. Roughly 300 gigabases of sequencing data and roughly 80 million unique TCR sequences made up an early release that covered nearly 650 HLA-typed donors. Rather than using new phenotypic data, the later analysis identified candidate immune exposures from TCR beta sequences and from how often those sequences occurred across donors. Genome-wide SNP genotypes for about 55% of the roughly 670 donors were used in a later genetic analysis, which treated that subset as a discovery cohort. Typing coverage varied by locus: roughly 629-630 donors for A, B, C, DRB1 and DQB1; some 520 for DQA1; 606 for DPA1; approximately 470 for DPB1. To predict cytomegalovirus infection status, the study brought together high-throughput TCR immunosequencing, statistical association of individual TCRs with disease status, and machine learning. To decide whether each TCR beta V gene segment behaved as functional or pseudogenic, an earlier analysis of several hundred of the donors relied on high-throughput TCR beta sequencing. Along with the roughly 670-subject first cohort, a separate validation cohort of around 110 different subjects was used. The study aimed to test whether signatures of past pathogen exposure could be identified by cataloging public T cell receptors. Every discovery cohort repertoire had been produced on one sequencing platform. A later analysis re-analyzed previously published TCR beta repertoires from approximately 670 donors and added high-resolution HLA genotyping to study TCR occurrence patterns. HLA typing included class I and class II loci at four-digit resolution. Among the approximately 420 genotyped donors, about 85% belonged to the genetic ancestry cluster associated with self-reported Caucasian donors. On average, around 230,000 unique TCR beta nucleotide sequences were sequenced per donor among about 400 genotyped donors of the cohort, with roughly a sixth of those sequences being non-productive. Roughly five DR-DQ haplotypes were handled as single units for association and clustering, since linkage in the cohort was strong. The T cell repertoires of some 700 subjects were profiled by immunosequencing and related to cytomegalovirus serostatus. Overall results and qualifications from the work: While some public TCRs were present in many individuals, most TCR sequences turned up only very rarely across donors. A later analysis found that TCR association rates varied across HLA loci, with DRB1 alleles showing the most associated TCRs and HLA-C alleles the fewest. Some IMGT-functional V segments, including TRBV6-2 and TRBV6-3, could not be told apart with the 87-base-pair reads, so those segments were excluded. Assigning TCR associations to individual alleles was difficult when HLA alleles, especially DR and DQ, strongly co-occurred. The authors suggested that the approach could potentially be generalized to other disease states and immunological phenotypes. According to a later analysis, parvovirus B19, influenza, CMV and Epstein-Barr virus appeared linked to several top co-occurrence clusters. CMV serostatus was the only immune exposure information available for the cohort. A group of highly shared sequence variants was considered likely to be a technical artifact of the sequencing pipeline. A further reported finding was that TCR beta sequences accurately predicted the HLA-A and HLA-B alleles for most subjects in the first cohort. A later genetic analysis reported fewer N-insertions in productive TCRs among donors in an Asian-associated ancestry cluster than the roughly 700-donor mean. Because counts were too low, seventeen rarely observed V segments, including chromosome 9 orphons, were excluded from the earlier analysis of several hundred of the donors. This cohort had only TCR beta chains sequenced, and the lack of alpha or paired-chain data limited which features could be detected. Because HLA typing was missing for some donors at each locus, association tests included only the typed subset. The study listed approximately 160 TCR beta chains as associated with cytomegalovirus. An association between a missense DCLRE1C variant and V-gene and J-gene trimming of TCR beta chains was found in a later genetic analysis and replicated in an independent cohort. At a false discovery rate of 0.05, a later analysis linked 15,000 to 20,000 TCR beta sequences to specific HLA alleles. An earlier analysis of around 500 of the donors showed that most TCR beta V segments appeared in productive rearrangements either about 87% or about 30% of the time, which broadly matched IMGT annotations. Linkage disequilibrium might explain the correlated functional status among segregating V segments, but an unknown experimental factor could not be ruled out. In a later analysis, HLA-associated TCR beta chains showed more clonal expansion and lower generation probabilities than non-associated chains that were equally common. The presence/absence analyses assumed that sequencing depth was roughly uniform across donors, and that assumption may not be true. A later analysis found that most CMV-associated TCR beta chains appeared HLA-restricted, with HLA associations seemingly driven largely by CMV exposure. The classifier was reported to diagnose cytomegalovirus status with high specificity and sensitivity in both the original cohort and the validation cohort. Three of the identified cytomegalovirus-associated TCR beta chains were confirmed in vitro to be specific for cytomegalovirus antigens.

The method behind the library was the immunoSEQ multiplex PCR assay. The multiplex PCR relied on a mix of 60 forward primers for TCR Vbeta segments and 13 reverse primers for TCR Jbeta segments. The CDR3 region of rearranged TCR beta genes was amplified from genomic DNA by a multiplex PCR assay. The Illumina HiSeq System was used to sequence the amplified TCR beta libraries as 87-base-pair reads. The paper's data handling went like this. In a later analysis, about 80 million unique TCR beta chains were counted across the roughly 610 repertoires, and about 9.9 million of these chains were shared by at least two donors. To remove PCR and sequencing errors, raw reads were error-corrected and collapsed into unique sequences using a nearest-neighbor algorithm that merged closely related sequences. To assign V, D and J gene segments, CDR3 sequences were aligned to IMGT reference sequences. For a sequence to be retained, at least a six-nucleotide match to both a V gene segment and a J gene segment was required. A rearrangement was called productive if the CDR3 had no stop codons and remained in frame with V and J, and every other rearrangement was called non-productive. CDR3 was defined by IMGT convention, running from the second conserved V-encoded cysteine to the conserved J-encoded phenylalanine. The earlier analysis of about 560 of the donors excluded any sequence lacking an unambiguous match to a single V gene segment. In an earlier analysis of 500 to 750 of the donors, V segments were called functional above 56.7% productive rearrangements and were called segregating when the between-donor standard deviation exceeded 5%. A statistical classification framework was built to diagnose cytomegalovirus status from the catalog of TCR beta chain sequences. V and J gene assignment, in a later analysis, came from comparing TCR nucleotide sequences with IMGT/GENE-DB human TR gene sequences. Using the TCRdist pipeline, a later analysis assigned CDR3 sequences along with most-parsimonious VDJ recombination scenarios. In a later analysis, each TCR beta chain was defined by its CDR3 amino acid sequence together with its V-gene family, and reads lacking a unique V-gene family were excluded. In a later analysis, several hundred highly shared, low-generation-probability nucleotide sequences were removed to address suspected cross-contamination and a sequencing artifact. A later analysis calculated a clonal expansion index for each public chain from normalized within-repertoire ranks of inferred template counts. Generation probabilities in a later analysis came from a VDJ recombination model fitted to out-of-frame rearrangements, and those results were checked against IGoR. In a later analysis, TCR-TCR, TCR-HLA and TCR-CMV co-occurrence was scored with hypergeometric tests, and a repertoire-size bias correction was applied to TCR pairs. A later analysis estimated false discovery rates by permuting HLA or CMV assignments 20 times. In a later analysis, co-occurring TCRs were grouped with DBSCAN, and TCRdist sequence similarity was added when clustering was performed within HLA-allele-positive subsets. Repertoires with fewer than 30,000 or more than 120,000 public chains, plus five repertoires with anomalous nucleotide sharing, were excluded from co-occurrence clustering. TCRdb's version of the immuneACCESS table is confined to in-frame rearrangements and falls short of the full clone set. An unresolved V gene accounts for under half of the shortfall where checked; the remainder is of unknown origin. The V and J calls and clone size are taken from that table; D and trimming were inferred from the DNA. For this sample there are about 160,000 clones; 85% appear just once. In total, the top ten clones hold 1% of the sample.

The CDR3 has 17 amino acids, counting the end cysteine and phenylalanine. The CDR3 DNA has 51 bases and is translated from base 1. V has 0 bases trimmed and J has 5 bases trimmed; junction bases matching no gene number 9. Based on the germline V gene (reference sequence), the CDR1 and CDR2 sequences are WNHNN and SYGVQD. In total, 666 healthy bone marrow donors made up the cohort. At the time of sampling, all cohort members were nominally healthy, though unrecorded immune exposures were likely present. The donor was CMV seronegative and belonged to the group of several hundred seronegative cohort members. Each donor provided a peripheral blood sample, and peripheral blood mononuclear cells were used for TCR beta sequencing. The Qiagen DNeasy Blood Extraction Kit was used to extract genomic DNA from the blood cell samples. As concerns this clone: What antigen it recognizes has not been identified. No much larger clone exists at a distance of one base, and base qualities are not known.

This TCR was sampled from a boy aged 2 to 10 in good health and CMV-seronegative. The sequence joins TRBV10-1 to TRBJ2-1; 8 middle bases align to TRBD2. What was sequenced was PBMCs. The base sequence is TGCGCCAGCAGTGAGTCGGAGAAGCGGGGGAAAAACAATGAGCAGTTCTTC. The translation is CASSESEKRGKNNEQFF.